The 5 T cell receptor beta chains given below trace back to one sample, sequenced in a study of shared clonotypes between healthy human individuals. TCRdb's copy holds only in-frame clones and misses some; the assay was immunoSEQ multiplex PCR. The sample carries a few million clones, 85% to 95% recorded once. Sequencing used naive CD4+ T cells from PBMCs. The subset: CD45RA+ positively selected. These TCRs come from a young man in good health. Some clones in this sample may be carry-over from other donors' samples.

Note on this clone: At the DNA level, this CDR3 is encoded by other sequences in the same sample as well. The V gene is TRBV30, the J gene TRBJ2-5, with 10 bases matching TRBD2. The CDR3 spans 14 residues. The V segment lost 4 bases and the J segment 2 bases; nucleotides outside the gene matches: 4. Germline CDR1 reads GTSNPN; CDR2 reads SVGIG (reference sequence). The CDR3 here is CAWTRTSGQETQYF. The CDR3 coding sequence is TGTGCCTGGACCCGGACTAGCGGACAAGAGACCCAGTACTTC.

The V call is TRBV11-2, the J call TRBJ2-3, with D uncertain. With 1 base removed from V and 7 bases from J, the gap between germline ends came to 9 bases. CDR3 length: 13 amino acids. CDR1 SGHAT and CDR2 FQNNGV come from the germline V gene. The CDR3 nucleotides are TGTGCCAGCAGCTTAGTTATGGAATATACGCAGTATTTT. Protein: CASSLVMEYTQYF.

This rearrangement joins TRBV5-6 to TRBJ2-7, with 11 bases identical to TRBD2. The germline V gene has CDR1 SGHDT and CDR2 YYEEEE. The CDR3 has 17 amino acids. V lost 7 bases to trimming and J lost 7 bases; unmatched junction nucleotides: 19. For the CDR3, the DNA is TGTGCCAGCCGCCCTGGGAGGCCACTAGCGGGAGCTGGAGAGCAGTACTTC. It encodes CASRPGRPLAGAGEQYF.

This chain uses TRBV5-5 with TRBJ2-7; D gene uncertain. Trimming shortened V by 7 bases and J by 0 bases, and 11 bases separated the two germline ends. The CDR3 is 13 residues long. CDR1 is SGHKS, CDR2 YYEKEE, per germline (reference sequence). The CDR3 DNA reads as TGTGCCAGCGGTTACGCGAGCTCCTACGAGCAGTACTTC. It encodes CASGYASSYEQYF.

The chain employs TRBV7-2 and TRBJ1-2; weak D call: TRBD1 (5 bases). This CDR3 region has 15 residues. V was trimmed by 1 base and J by 4 bases, leaving 13 bases between them. Germline-derived CDR1 and CDR2 are SGHTA and FQGNSA. The CDR3 nucleotides are TGTGCCAGCAGCTTAGTTATGGGGCCGACCTATGGCTACACCTTC. Translation: CASSLVMGPTYGYTF.